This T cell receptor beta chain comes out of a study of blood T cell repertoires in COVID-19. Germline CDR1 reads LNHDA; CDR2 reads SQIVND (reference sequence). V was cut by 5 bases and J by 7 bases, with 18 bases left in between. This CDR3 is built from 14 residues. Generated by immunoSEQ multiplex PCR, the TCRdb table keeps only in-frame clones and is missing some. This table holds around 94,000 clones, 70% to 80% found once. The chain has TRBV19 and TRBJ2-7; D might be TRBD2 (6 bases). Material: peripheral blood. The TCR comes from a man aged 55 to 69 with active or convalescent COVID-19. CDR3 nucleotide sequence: TGTGCCAGTAGTGCCGGGACTCGGGCAGGGGAGCAGTACTTC. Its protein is CASSAGTRAGEQYF.